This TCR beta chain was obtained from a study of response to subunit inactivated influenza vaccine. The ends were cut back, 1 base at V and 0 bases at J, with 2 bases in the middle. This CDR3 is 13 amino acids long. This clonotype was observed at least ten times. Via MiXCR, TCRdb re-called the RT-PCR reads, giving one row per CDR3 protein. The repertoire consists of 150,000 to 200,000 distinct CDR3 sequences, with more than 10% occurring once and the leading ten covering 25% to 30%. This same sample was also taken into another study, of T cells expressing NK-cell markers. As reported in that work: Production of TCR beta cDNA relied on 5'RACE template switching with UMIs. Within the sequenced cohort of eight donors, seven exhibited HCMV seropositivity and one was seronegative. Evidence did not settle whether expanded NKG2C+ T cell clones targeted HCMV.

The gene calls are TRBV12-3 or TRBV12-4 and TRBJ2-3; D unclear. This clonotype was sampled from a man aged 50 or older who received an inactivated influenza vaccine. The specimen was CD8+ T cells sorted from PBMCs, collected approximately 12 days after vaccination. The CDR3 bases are TGTGCCAGCAGTTTAGGCAGCACAGATACGCAGTATTTT. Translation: CASSLGSTDTQYF.